What follows are 21 T cell receptor beta chains derived from one specimen sequenced in a study of blood T cell repertoires in COVID-19. Generated by immunoSEQ multiplex PCR, the TCRdb table keeps only in-frame clones and is missing some. The sample records under 250,000 clones, approximately 83% being singletons. Material for sequencing was peripheral blood. Receptors originate from a young man who had recovered from COVID-19.

This clone was detected once. The genes are TRBV4-1 and TRBJ2-1; 11 nucleotides line up with TRBD2. CDR3 length equals 14 residues. CDR1 and CDR2 from the germline V gene are MGHRA and YSYEKL. Trimming cost V 7 bases and J 8 bases; bases outside gene matches: 7. The CDR3 loop is CASTSRTSGHEQFF. CDR3 in DNA: TGCGCCAGCACCTCGCGGACTAGCGGGCATGAGCAGTTCTTC.

The chain employs TRBV12-3 or TRBV12-4 and TRBJ1-1; D is uncertain. Trimming left V 3 bases short and J 0 bases short, with 5 bases between. CDR3 length equals 13 residues. The CDR3 region has the DNA TGTGCCAGCAGTTTTGCGCTGAACACTGAAGCTTTCTTT. Its protein product is CASSFALNTEAFF.

This chain joins TRBV27 and TRBJ2-1, with 10 bases aligning to TRBD2. Trimming removed 2 bases from V and 2 bases from J; junction bases left unmatched: 3. The CDR3 has 16 residues. The germline V gene encodes CDR1 MNHEY and CDR2 SMNVEV (reference sequence). The chain's CDR3 is CASSLIGTSAYNEQFF. The CDR3 DNA follows: TGTGCCAGCAGTTTAATCGGGACTAGCGCCTACAATGAGCAGTTCTTC.

The chain recombines TRBV2 with TRBJ2-5, with D unclear. Trimming removed 4 bases at V and 4 bases at J, with 7 bases between. The CDR3 is 12 amino acids. CDR1 and CDR2 (germline): SNHLY, FYNNEI. CDR3 nucleotide sequence: TGTGCCAGCAGTGGGGCCAGAGAGACCCAGTACTTC. It specifies CASSGARETQYF.

Comments on this clone: The sample contains more than one DNA sequence encoding this CDR3. The chain combines TRBV5-1 with TRBJ2-2, with TRBD1 as a possible D gene (5 bases). V was shortened by 1 base and J by 0 bases, with 7 bases between the two germline ends. CDR1 is SGHRS, CDR2 YFSETQ, per germline. There are 15 residues in the CDR3. The CDR3 reads CASSLSGSNTGELFF. The CDR3 region has the DNA TGCGCCAGCAGCTTGTCAGGGTCGAACACCGGGGAGCTGTTTTTT.

The chain employs TRBV28 and TRBJ1-1; D remains unclear. Trimming left V 5 bases short and J 8 bases short, with 9 bases between. In germline, CDR1 is MDHEN, CDR2 SYDVKM. This CDR3 spans 11 amino acids. The CDR3: CASSSREEAFF. The CDR3 nucleotides are TGTGCCAGCAGTAGCCGGGAGGAAGCTTTCTTT. The full variable domain, with the rest looked up from reference TRBV28 and TRBJ1-1, is DVKVTQSSRYLVKRTGEKVFLECVQDMDHENMFWYRQDPGLGLRLIYFSYDVKMKEKGDIPEGYSVSREKKERFSLILESASTNQTSMYLCASSSREEAFFGQGTRLTVV.

The V call is TRBV5-1, the J call TRBJ2-7; 7 nucleotides agree with TRBD2. This CDR3 comprises 13 residues. The V gene's germline CDR1 is SGHRS and CDR2 YFSETQ. The V and J ends lost 5 bases and 7 bases, in that order; junction bases with no gene match: 9. In DNA form, the CDR3 reads TGCGCCAGCAGGCCCCGACTAGCTGGGGAGCAGTACGTC. Translated: CASRPRLAGEQYV.

V usage is TRBV2 and J usage is TRBJ1-4; D is possibly TRBD1 (6 bases). This CDR3 contains 13 residues. CDR1 and CDR2 from the germline V gene are SNHLY and FYNNEI. Trimming cost V 6 bases and J 5 bases, with 10 bases left between them. In nucleotides, the CDR3 is TGTGCCAGCAGGGACAGCTTAAATGAAAAACTGTTTTTT. The encoded protein is CASRDSLNEKLFF.

The J gene is TRBJ1-1, the V gene TRBV28; D not certain. Trimming cost V 3 bases and J 3 bases, with 8 bases left between them. The CDR3 spans 13 residues. Per germline, CDR1 MDHEN and CDR2 SYDVKM. CDR3 region: CASSFSVYTEAFF. CDR3 sequence (DNA): TGTGCCAGCAGTTTCTCTGTTTACACTGAAGCTTTCTTT.

The chain combines TRBV15 with TRBJ2-5; 8 bases are a match to TRBD2. Losses at the gene ends were 0 bases for V and 5 bases for J; bases not matched to a gene: 5. This CDR3 is built from 15 residues. Germline V CDR1 and CDR2: LNHNV, YYDKDF (reference sequence). In DNA, the CDR3 is TGTGCCACCAGCAGAGAGAAGCGGGGGTTTGAGACCCAGTACTTC. This sequence encodes CATSREKRGFETQYF.

The gene calls are TRBV5-1 and TRBJ2-2; D gene ambiguous. The CDR3 is made up of 13 amino acids. CDR1 SGHRS and CDR2 YFSETQ come from the germline V gene. The V end was cut by 5 bases, the J end by 5 bases, with 10 bases between. The CDR3 loop is CASRPRITGELFF. DNA of the CDR3: TGCGCCAGCAGACCTAGAATAACCGGGGAGCTGTTTTTT.

The CDR3 spells CASTPGDLDGYTF. CDR3 coding DNA: TGTGCCAGTACCCCAGGGGATCTCGATGGCTACACCTTC. This chain connects TRBV19 to TRBJ1-2; weak D call: TRBD1 (6 bases). V lost 7 bases to trimming and J lost 6 bases, with 15 bases between them. The CDR3 has 13 residues. The germline V gene has CDR1 LNHDA and CDR2 SQIVND (reference sequence). The full variable domain, its missing parts supplied by reference TRBV19 and TRBJ1-2, is DGGITQSPKYLFRKEGQNVTLSCEQNLNHDAMYWYRQDPGQGLRLIYYSQIVNDFQKGDIAEGYSVSREKKESFPLTVTSAQKNPTAFYLCASTPGDLDGYTFGSGTRLTVV.

This clone has ten or more counts. V usage is TRBV5-6 and J usage is TRBJ1-2, with TRBD1 as a possible D gene (6 bases). V was cut by 2 bases and J by 5 bases, with 22 bases left in between. Per germline, CDR1 SGHDT and CDR2 YYEEEE. This CDR3 has 17 residues. The CDR3 bases are TGTGCCAGCAGCTTTCCGCCCCCTACAGGGCGAAGGTATGGCTACACCTTC. It encodes CASSFPPPTGRRYGYTF.

The rearrangement joins TRBV7-9 to TRBJ1-2; D might be TRBD1 (5 bases). Germline lookup yields CDR1 SEHNR and CDR2 FQNEAQ (reference sequence). V lost 3 bases to trimming and J lost 3 bases, with 14 bases between them. The CDR3 is 15 residues long. The CDR3 sequence is CASSLSGLWDYGYTF. CDR3 nucleotides: TGTGCCAGCAGCTTGTCAGGGTTATGGGACTATGGCTACACCTTC.

This chain links TRBV4-2 with TRBJ1-2, with 8 nucleotides matching TRBD1. The germline V gene has CDR1 LGHNA and CDR2 YNFKEQ. The CDR3 is made up of 16 amino acids. V gave up 0 bases and J gave up 4 bases; unmatched junction bases: 7. CDR3 bases: TGTGCCAGCAGCCAAGAAAAAGGGACAGGCTTCTATGGCTACACCTTC. Translation: CASSQEKGTGFYGYTF.

This sequence joins TRBV7-2 and TRBJ2-7; TRBD2 matches 9 bases. CDR3 size: 18 residues. V lost 5 bases and J lost 0; bases outside the gene matches: 14. Per germline, CDR1 SGHTA and CDR2 FQGNSA. CDR3: CASSLLGSGGAASYEQYV. The CDR3 DNA sequence: TGTGCCAGCAGCCTTCTGGGTAGCGGGGGTGCTGCCTCCTACGAGCAGTACGTC.

This chain connects TRBV28 to TRBJ1-4; 8 nucleotides align to TRBD1. Germline V gene data show CDR1 as MDHEN and CDR2 as SYDVKM. This CDR3 contains 15 residues. The junction had 9 bases not matched to a gene; V was cut back by 5 bases and J by 7 bases. CDR3 sequence (DNA): TGTGCCAGCAGTCCTCGCGGGACAGGAGGTGAAAAACTGTTTTTT. Protein sequence: CASSPRGTGGEKLFF.

The chain is built from TRBV6-5 and TRBJ2-7; TRBD1 aligns across 8 bases. Trimming cost V 7 bases and J 0 bases; bases outside gene matches: 8. CDR1 and CDR2 from the germline V gene are MNHEY and SVGAGI. This CDR3 is built from 15 residues. The CDR3 nucleotides are TGTGCCAGCAATACCGGGACAGGAGACTCCTACGAGCAGTACGTC. The encoded protein is CASNTGTGDSYEQYV.

This clone was counted once. The chain joins TRBV3-1 (or the pseudogene TRBV3-2) to TRBJ2-3, with a tentative D call TRBD1 (5 bases). Trimming cost V 3 bases and J 4 bases, with 20 bases left between them. The germline gives CDR1 LGHDT, CDR2 YNNKEL (reference sequence). The CDR3 is 17 amino acids. Here the CDR3 DNA reads TGTGCCAGCAGCCATTATAGGGGCGGCCATGTCCCAGATACGCAGTATTTT. Translated: CASSHYRGGHVPDTQYF.

V usage is TRBV7-9 and J usage is TRBJ2-2; D not resolved. Germline assignment: CDR1 SEHNR and CDR2 FQNEAQ (reference sequence). The length of the CDR3 is 12 residues. With 7 bases removed from V and 4 bases from J, the gap between germline ends came to 7 bases. The CDR3 reads CASTRSTGELFF. In nucleotides, the CDR3 is TGTGCCAGCACCCGTAGCACCGGGGAGCTGTTTTTT.

The rearrangement joins TRBV11-2 to TRBJ1-6; TRBD1 aligns across 8 bases. The germline CDR1 and CDR2 sequences are SGHAT and FQNNGV. The CDR3 loop spans 15 amino acids. The junction had 7 bases not matched to a gene; V was cut back by 3 bases and J by 9 bases. The CDR3: CASSLDGTGVSPLHF. The CDR3 region has the DNA TGTGCCAGCAGCTTGGATGGGACAGGCGTTTCACCCCTCCACTTT.